These T cell receptor beta chains were read from a single sample in a study of identical twins. TCRdb used MiXCR to reprocess the 5' RACE reads, holding one entry per CDR3 protein. The sample lists hundreds of thousands of distinct CDR3 sequences; roughly 6% were seen once. Sequencing used naive T cells sorted from blood. These receptors all stem from a man between 18 and 29 years old in good health. The CDR3 runs from the conserved cysteine through the conserved F or W. Fields, in order: D gene, J gene, V gene, clone size, CDR3 protein, CDR3 DNA. D genes are given only for firm matches. Size is omitted from some rows. Given values are once, few, many or a class for expanded clones.

D: -
J: TRBJ2-2
V: TRBV27
size: many
CDR3: CASSLSGYTGELFF
DNA: TGTGCCAGCAGTTTATCGGGATACACCGGGGAGCTGTTTTTT

D: -
J: TRBJ1-1
V: TRBV6-5
size: once
CDR3: CASSYGGGPFAQNTEAFF
DNA: TGTGCCAGCAGTTACGGGGGGGGGCCCTTCGCCCAGAACACTGAAGCTTTCTTT

D: TRBD2
J: TRBJ2-5
V: TRBV29-1
size: many
CDR3: CSVPGAAGAETQYF
DNA: TGCAGCGTTCCGGGTGCGGCGGGAGCAGAGACCCAGTACTTC

D: -
J: TRBJ1-5
V: TRBV7-8
size: many
CDR3: CASSISEAGFNQPQHF
DNA: TGTGCCAGCAGCATCTCTGAGGCAGGTTTTAATCAGCCCCAGCATTTT

D: TRBD1
J: TRBJ2-7
V: TRBV6-5
size: few
CDR3: CASSYSKGANEQYF
DNA: TGTGCCAGCAGTTACTCGAAGGGGGCCAACGAGCAGTACTTC

D: -
J: TRBJ2-2
V: TRBV29-1
size: many
CDR3: CSVGRTGELFF
DNA: TGCAGCGTTGGGAGGACCGGGGAGCTGTTTTTT

D: -
J: TRBJ2-7
V: TRBV28
size: few
CDR3: CASRGTGGGYEQYF
DNA: TGTGCCAGCAGGGGGACGGGGGGCGGCTACGAGCAGTACTTC

D: -
J: TRBJ1-2
V: TRBV7-2
size: few
CDR3: CASSYGANYGYTF
DNA: TGTGCCAGCAGCTACGGGGCAAACTATGGCTACACCTTC

D: TRBD2
J: TRBJ2-1
V: TRBV20-1
size: few
CDR3: CSARGLAGVFNEQFF
DNA: TGCAGTGCTAGGGGACTAGCGGGAGTTTTTAATGAGCAGTTCTTC

D: TRBD2
J: TRBJ2-1
V: TRBV5-1
size: few
CDR3: CASSLAAGRNEQFF
DNA: TGCGCCAGCAGCTTGGCGGCCGGGAGGAATGAGCAGTTCTTC

D: TRBD1
J: TRBJ2-3
V: TRBV27
size: many
CDR3: CASRRRDRLVTSTDTQYF
DNA: TGTGCCAGCAGACGCCGGGACAGACTCGTAACTAGCACAGATACGCAGTATTTT

D: -
J: TRBJ1-6
V: TRBV5-1
size: few
CDR3: CASSLEGGSHSPLHF
DNA: TGCGCCAGCAGCTTGGAAGGGGGGTCTCATTCACCCCTCCACTTT

D: TRBD1
J: TRBJ2-2
V: TRBV18
size: -
CDR3: CASSPQGAGELFF
DNA: TGTGCCAGCTCACCGCAGGGGGCCGGGGAGCTGTTTTTT

D: TRBD1
J: TRBJ2-7
V: TRBV7-8
size: few
CDR3: CASSPSWTGGSYEQYF
DNA: TGTGCCAGCAGCCCCTCCTGGACAGGGGGTTCCTACGAGCAGTACTTC

D: TRBD1
J: TRBJ2-7
V: TRBV9
size: many
CDR3: CASSGPRDRAYEQYF
DNA: TGTGCCAGCAGCGGCCCCCGGGACAGGGCGTACGAGCAGTACTTC

D: -
J: TRBJ2-5
V: TRBV5-6
size: few
CDR3: CASSSLGGEETQYF
DNA: TGTGCCAGCAGCAGTCTGGGCGGAGAAGAGACCCAGTACTTC

D: TRBD1
J: TRBJ2-1
V: TRBV24-1
size: few
CDR3: CATSDSGATGGINEQFF
DNA: TGTGCCACCAGTGATTCGGGTGCGACAGGGGGTATCAATGAGCAGTTCTTC

D: -
J: TRBJ1-2
V: TRBV5-6
size: many
CDR3: CASSILTDGYTF
DNA: TGTGCCAGCAGCATATTGACGGATGGCTACACCTTC

D: -
J: TRBJ1-3
V: TRBV2
size: -
CDR3: CASSGYSSGNTIYF
DNA: TGTGCCAGCAGTGGTTATAGCTCTGGAAACACCATATATTTT

D: -
J: TRBJ2-1
V: TRBV5-1
size: many
CDR3: CASSLRGTNNEQFF
DNA: TGCGCCAGCAGCTTGAGAGGGACAAACAATGAGCAGTTCTTC

D: -
J: TRBJ2-1
V: TRBV6-2/TRBV6-3
size: -
CDR3: CASSYGRAESSYNEQFF
DNA: TGTGCCAGCAGTTACGGCCGGGCTGAGAGCTCCTACAATGAGCAGTTCTTC

D: -
J: TRBJ1-6
V: TRBV7-2
size: few
CDR3: CASSLGGRGSPLHF
DNA: TGTGCCAGCAGCTTAGGTGGTAGGGGTTCACCCCTCCACTTT

D: TRBD1
J: TRBJ2-5
V: TRBV5-1
size: -
CDR3: CASSLRNPDRGEETQYF
DNA: TGCGCCAGCAGCTTGAGGAACCCGGACAGGGGAGAAGAGACCCAGTACTTC

D: -
J: TRBJ2-1
V: TRBV11-1
size: many
CDR3: CASSSSIRTLQVYNEQFF
DNA: TGTGCCAGCAGCTCCTCTATAAGAACCCTCCAAGTCTACAATGAGCAGTTCTTC

D: -
J: TRBJ2-5
V: TRBV7-9
size: -
CDR3: CASRTREETQYF
DNA: TGTGCCAGCAGGACAAGAGAGGAGACCCAGTACTTC

D: -
J: TRBJ2-7
V: TRBV12-3/TRBV12-4
size: many
CDR3: CASSFPSSQSEQYF
DNA: TGTGCCAGCAGTTTCCCCTCTAGCCAGAGCGAGCAGTACTTC

D: -
J: TRBJ2-2
V: TRBV3-1
size: few
CDR3: CASSQVGGSNTGELFF
DNA: TGTGCCAGCAGCCAAGTCGGGGGATCGAACACCGGGGAGCTGTTTTTT

D: -
J: TRBJ1-2
V: TRBV7-8
size: few
CDR3: CASRPTGADSSYGYTF
DNA: TGTGCCAGCAGACCCACCGGGGCCGATTCTTCCTATGGCTACACCTTC

D: -
J: TRBJ1-2
V: TRBV7-2
size: -
CDR3: CASSLFRGPGGYTF
DNA: TGTGCCAGCAGCTTATTTCGGGGGCCGGGCGGCTACACCTTC

D: TRBD1
J: TRBJ1-2
V: TRBV11-2
size: -
CDR3: CASSRDRVELGYTF
DNA: TGTGCCAGCAGCCGAGACAGGGTGGAGCTTGGCTACACCTTC

D: -
J: TRBJ1-2
V: TRBV25-1
size: many
CDR3: CASSTADRWAHGYTF
DNA: TGTGCCAGCAGCACCGCCGACAGGTGGGCCCATGGCTACACCTTC

D: TRBD1
J: TRBJ1-1
V: TRBV28
size: -
CDR3: CASNRTGAFTEAFF
DNA: TGTGCCAGCAACCGGACAGGGGCGTTCACTGAAGCTTTCTTT

D: -
J: TRBJ2-5
V: TRBV6-5
size: -
CDR3: CASSYSRPRAGGETQYF
DNA: TGTGCCAGCAGTTACTCCAGGCCGCGGGCTGGAGGAGAGACCCAGTACTTC

D: -
J: TRBJ2-1
V: TRBV20-1
size: many
CDR3: CSARVYQTSYNEQFF
DNA: TGCAGTGCTAGAGTTTACCAGACTAGCTACAATGAGCAGTTCTTC

D: -
J: TRBJ2-3
V: TRBV30
size: few
CDR3: CAWSRDSRTDTQYF
DNA: TGTGCCTGGAGTCGAGACTCGCGCACAGATACGCAGTATTTT

D: TRBD1
J: TRBJ1-4
V: TRBV20-1
size: few
CDR3: CSALDRGGEKLFF
DNA: TGCAGTGCCTTAGACAGGGGAGGTGAAAAACTGTTTTTT

D: TRBD1
J: TRBJ1-2
V: TRBV29-1
size: many
CDR3: CSVGRDRGPHHGYTF
DNA: TGCAGCGTTGGTAGGGACAGGGGACCCCATCATGGCTACACCTTC

D: -
J: TRBJ1-3
V: TRBV18
size: few
CDR3: CASSLKDSSGNTIYF
DNA: TGTGCCAGCTCACTCAAGGACAGTTCTGGAAACACCATATATTTT

D: -
J: TRBJ1-1
V: TRBV24-1
size: many
CDR3: CATSDRGAEAFF
DNA: TGTGCCACCAGTGATAGGGGGGCTGAAGCTTTCTTT

D: -
J: TRBJ2-3
V: TRBV29-1
size: many
CDR3: CSAVRDSITDTQYF
DNA: TGCAGCGCCGTGAGGGACTCAATCACAGATACGCAGTATTTT

D: -
J: TRBJ2-1
V: TRBV24-1
size: many
CDR3: CATSDDPSGYNEQFF
DNA: TGTGCCACCAGTGATGATCCCTCGGGATACAATGAGCAGTTCTTC

D: TRBD1
J: TRBJ1-2
V: TRBV6-5
size: -
CDR3: CASSYSRQGGGYTF
DNA: TGTGCCAGCAGTTACTCAAGACAGGGAGGCGGCTACACCTTC